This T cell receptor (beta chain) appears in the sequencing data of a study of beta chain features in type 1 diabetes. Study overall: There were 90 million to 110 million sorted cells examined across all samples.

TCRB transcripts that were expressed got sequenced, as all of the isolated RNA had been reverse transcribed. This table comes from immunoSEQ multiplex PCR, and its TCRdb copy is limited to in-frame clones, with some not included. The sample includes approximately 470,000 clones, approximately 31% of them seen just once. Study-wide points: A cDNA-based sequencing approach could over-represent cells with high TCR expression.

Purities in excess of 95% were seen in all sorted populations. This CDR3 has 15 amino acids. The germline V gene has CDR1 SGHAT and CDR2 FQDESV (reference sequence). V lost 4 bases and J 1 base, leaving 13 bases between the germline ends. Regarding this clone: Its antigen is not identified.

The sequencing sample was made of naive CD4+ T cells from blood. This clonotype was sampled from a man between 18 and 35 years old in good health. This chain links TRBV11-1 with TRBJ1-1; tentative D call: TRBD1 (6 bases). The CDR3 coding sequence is TGTGCCAGCAGCTGGTTCTTGGGACAGAACACTGAAGCTTTCTTT. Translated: CASSWFLGQNTEAFF.